The 9 T cell receptor beta chains given below trace back to one sample, sequenced in a study of human thymus T cells (dated by TCRdb to 2018 to 2021). The receptor library was made with the immunoSEQ multiplex PCR assay. In TCRdb, the immuneACCESS table is reduced to in-frame sequences with V and J assigned. These tables do not hold every clone; where another copy was compared, an unresolved V gene accounts for under half, and the others remain unexplained. The sample contains tens of thousands of clones, approximately 95% of them found a single time. 0.03% to 0.035% of the sample belongs to the ten largest clones. Thymus tissue was obtained as surgical resects removed during corrective cardiac surgery. Specimen: thymus tissue. All receptors come from a girl under three years old with a congenital heart defect but otherwise immunologically healthy.

As to this clone: Relative to the germline gene, one junction end is altered; a read error may explain this. The chain combines TRBV19 with TRBJ1-5, with D possibly being TRBD1 (5 bases). Germline lookup yields CDR1 LNHDA and CDR2 SQIVND (reference sequence). The CDR3 runs 11 residues. This CDR3 is CASSTPGPKHF. The CDR3 DNA reads TGTGCCAGTAGTACGCCGGGGCCCAAGCATTTT.

V is TRBV27 and J is TRBJ2-7, with D perhaps matching TRBD1 (6 bases). CDR3 size: 16 residues. CDR1 and CDR2 from the germline V gene are MNHEY and SMNVEV (reference sequence). The V and J ends lost 5 bases and 3 bases respectively, with 20 bases between them. The CDR3, as DNA: TGTGCCAGCAGTCTAGTACACTCCAGGGGAAGCTACGAGCAGTACTTC. Translation: CASSLVHSRGSYEQYF.

This chain joins TRBV7-9 and TRBJ2-5; 7 bases match TRBD1. The CDR3 has 17 amino acids. Per the germline V gene, CDR1 is SEHNR and CDR2 is FQNEAQ (reference sequence). Trimming cost V 1 base and J 3 bases; bases outside gene matches: 11. The chain's CDR3 is CASSLGSRGRPEETQYF. The CDR3 DNA is TGTGCCAGCAGCTTAGGGTCGAGGGGGCGCCCGGAAGAGACCCAGTACTTC. Combining the CDR3 with reference TRBV7-9 and TRBJ2-5 gives the whole variable domain DTGVSQNPRHKITKRGQNVTFRCDPISEHNRLYWYRQTLGQGPEFLTYFQNEAQLEKSRLLSDRFSAERPKGSFSTLEIQRTEQGDSAMYLCASSLGSRGRPEETQYFGPGTRLLVL.

The chain uses TRBV28 and TRBJ2-7; D not resolved. This CDR3 is built from 16 residues. Deletions cut 5 bases from V and 3 bases from J, with 20 bases between. Germline CDR1 is MDHEN and CDR2 is SYDVKM. CDR3 protein: CASSPPLPPPFYEQYF. The CDR3 DNA reads as TGTGCCAGCAGTCCCCCGCTCCCGCCCCCCTTCTACGAGCAGTACTTC.

This sequence joins TRBV2 and TRBJ1-4; maybe TRBD1 (5 bases). The CDR3 contains 15 residues. V was pared by 3 bases and J by 1 base, with 9 bases between. The germline V gene encodes CDR1 SNHLY and CDR2 FYNNEI. The CDR3 is CASSEGQVTNEKLFF. The CDR3 nucleotides read TGTGCCAGCAGTGAGGGGCAAGTAACTAATGAAAAACTGTTTTTT.

V gene TRBV27 combines with J gene TRBJ1-4; TRBD1 is a possible D gene (5 bases). This CDR3 has 16 amino acids. Germline CDR1 MNHEY, CDR2 SMNVEV (reference sequence). Between the trimmed V and J ends, which lost 7 bases and 1 base, there was a span of 16 bases. CDR3 nucleotide sequence: TGTGCCAGCAAGACAGCGGTAGAAATAACTAATGAAAAACTGTTTTTT. Its translation is CASKTAVEITNEKLFF. The full variable domain, with the rest looked up from reference TRBV27 and TRBJ1-4, is EAQVTQNPRYLITVTGKKLTVTCSQNMNHEYMSWYRQDPGLGLRQIYYSMNVEVTDKGDVPEGYKVSRKEKRNFPLILESPSPNQTSLYFCASKTAVEITNEKLFFGSGTQLSVL.

The chain uses TRBV4-1 and TRBJ1-3; 9 positions match TRBD1. This CDR3 is built from 20 residues. The V segment lost 0 bases and the J segment 3 bases; nucleotides outside the gene matches: 15. Germline V lookup: CDR1 MGHRA, CDR2 YSYEKL. This chain's CDR3 is CASSQDFGQGRLSLGNTIYF. The CDR3, as DNA: TGCGCCAGCAGCCAAGATTTTGGACAGGGGCGATTATCCCTTGGAAACACCATATATTTT.

The CDR3 region has the DNA TGTGCCAGCAGCTTAATTTCCTACGAGCAGTACTTC. It is translated as CASSLISYEQYF. This rearrangement joins TRBV7-2 to TRBJ2-7; D is unresolved. Trimming pared 2 bases from V and 1 base from J, leaving 3 bases between. This CDR3 is built from 12 residues. Germline values: CDR1 SGHTA, CDR2 FQGNSA.

This clone was recorded only once. The genes are TRBV7-6 and TRBJ1-2; TRBD1 matches at 9 bases. The CDR3 has 13 amino acids. The trim removed 5 bases at V and 4 bases at J, leaving 2 bases unmatched. CDR1 SGHVS and CDR2 FNYEAQ come from the germline V gene. CDR3 amino acids: CASSRDRAYGYTF. For the CDR3, the DNA is TGTGCCAGCAGCCGGGACAGGGCCTATGGCTACACCTTC.